This T cell receptor (beta chain) was recovered during a study of shared clonotypes between healthy human individuals (dated by TCRdb to about 2020). For the wider study: Two women and a few men aged 18 to 49 years were included in the cohort. Blood TCR repertoires of five healthy adults were deeply sequenced to estimate repertoire size and the extent of clonotype sharing between individuals. Each donor's leukapheresis produced roughly between about 0.85 and 10 billion PBMCs. To increase sequencing depth and limit assay-specific biases, different laboratories used diverse techniques to prepare libraries and sequence TCR repertoires. For each donor, CD4 naive and CD4 memory were each given three plates, CD8 naive was given two plates, and CD8 memory was given one plate. General conclusions and limits of the study: Pairwise subsampling led to the expectation that sequencing depth would affect the degree of clonotype sharing among donors. The genetic and exposure-history diversity represented was limited by the small number of donors. Rarefaction of sorted-subset datasets indicated incomplete sequencing despite the large sequencing depth. When several donors were compared, the shared fraction of clonotypes was 5% to 6.5% for naive CD4, 3.5% to 4% for naive CD8, roughly 2.5% for memory CD4, and 0.35% to 0.4% for memory CD8. Higher generation probabilities were observed for clonotypes shared by all four sorted-subset donors than for non-shared clonotypes. Sampling was restricted to blood, and TCR repertoires in tissue are likely to differ from TCR repertoires in blood. Estimated clonotype richness was generally larger for naive than for memory subsets.

As for this clone: Its antigen target is currently unknown. No base-level quality is on record; no much larger clone is a single base apart.

Using the deep immunoSEQ assay, TCR CDR3 regions were amplified from genomic DNA by multiplex PCR. Genomic DNA extracted from each cell subset was distributed evenly over all wells of several immunoSEQ 96-well plates, and each plate served as one replicate. For sorted subsets, about 0.2 ug genomic DNA, equal to 30,000 or so T cell genomes, was loaded into each replicate PCR. Purified libraries were quantified with a Qubit 3.0 fluorometer, sized on a Bioanalyzer 2100, and re-quantified with the KAPA Library Quantification kit. A separate single-read 150-cycle Illumina NextSeq 550 flow cell was used to sequence each immunoSEQ 96-well plate. The study's processing was this. The immunoSEQ output contained only junctional sequences without quality scores, so filtering could not match that applied to full-length reads. To assign V/J genes and CDR3, sequences were annotated using PyIR, a Python wrapper for IgBLAST v1.9, with IMGT germline references. Reads with weak V/J assignments (E-value above 1e-6), missing CDR3, stop codons, out-of-frame junctions, or ambiguous translated residues were removed. V3J clonotypes were defined as sequences sharing an identical inferred V gene, J gene, and CDR3 amino acid sequence. Percentage overlap between repertoires was computed as shared unique clonotypes divided by the size of the smaller repertoire. Richness of each repertoire was evaluated using RTK rarefaction, the Chao1 estimator, and Recon v2.1 estimates of unobserved clonotypes. For all TCRbeta clonotypes obtained by the gDNA method from several donors, generation probabilities were computed with OLGA. TCRdb limited this immuneACCESS table to in-frame rearrangements with V and J called. A share of clones is missing; checked studies link under half to unresolved V genes, and the rest is unexplained. Clonal size and the V and J genes are those of that table, whereas D and trimming came from the DNA. This sample gives hundreds of thousands of clones in total; 74% of them show up just once. More than 1.5% of the sample belongs to the ten largest clones.

Healthy HIV-negative adults with no recently reported acute infections or vaccinations were included as donors. Only Caucasian adults living in Nashville, Tennessee, USA were represented among the donors. CD4+ T cells were enriched by magnetic negative selection; naive cells were then positively selected on CD45RA, and the negative fraction formed the memory subset. Blood was collected by leukapheresis, and PBMCs were isolated by Ficoll-Histopaque density gradient centrifugation and then cryopreserved in liquid nitrogen vapor phase. Analytical flow cytometry was used to check the purity and quantity of every magnetically sorted T cell population. Each sorted fraction had its genomic DNA isolated and then quantified by UV absorbance on a Nanodrop 2000c. At the junction V is shortened by 2 bases and J by 5 bases, with 12 bases in between. Including the terminal cysteine and phenylalanine, the CDR3 comprises 14 residues. This entry keeps only the CDR3 DNA: 42 bases, framed from base 1. The germline V gene (reference sequence) supplies CDR1 SEHNR and CDR2 FQNEAQ.

The sample comprised memory CD4+ T cells sorted from blood. The cell subset or site label here, explained by the study, means: CD45RA-negative fraction. This receptor was identified in a woman aged 25 to 39 in good health. The sequence joins TRBV7-9 to TRBJ2-5, with no reliable assignment of the D segment. CDR3 sequence: CASSLLRASETQYF. At the DNA level, the sequence is TGTGCCAGCAGCTTATTACGAGCCAGTGAGACCCAGTACTTC.